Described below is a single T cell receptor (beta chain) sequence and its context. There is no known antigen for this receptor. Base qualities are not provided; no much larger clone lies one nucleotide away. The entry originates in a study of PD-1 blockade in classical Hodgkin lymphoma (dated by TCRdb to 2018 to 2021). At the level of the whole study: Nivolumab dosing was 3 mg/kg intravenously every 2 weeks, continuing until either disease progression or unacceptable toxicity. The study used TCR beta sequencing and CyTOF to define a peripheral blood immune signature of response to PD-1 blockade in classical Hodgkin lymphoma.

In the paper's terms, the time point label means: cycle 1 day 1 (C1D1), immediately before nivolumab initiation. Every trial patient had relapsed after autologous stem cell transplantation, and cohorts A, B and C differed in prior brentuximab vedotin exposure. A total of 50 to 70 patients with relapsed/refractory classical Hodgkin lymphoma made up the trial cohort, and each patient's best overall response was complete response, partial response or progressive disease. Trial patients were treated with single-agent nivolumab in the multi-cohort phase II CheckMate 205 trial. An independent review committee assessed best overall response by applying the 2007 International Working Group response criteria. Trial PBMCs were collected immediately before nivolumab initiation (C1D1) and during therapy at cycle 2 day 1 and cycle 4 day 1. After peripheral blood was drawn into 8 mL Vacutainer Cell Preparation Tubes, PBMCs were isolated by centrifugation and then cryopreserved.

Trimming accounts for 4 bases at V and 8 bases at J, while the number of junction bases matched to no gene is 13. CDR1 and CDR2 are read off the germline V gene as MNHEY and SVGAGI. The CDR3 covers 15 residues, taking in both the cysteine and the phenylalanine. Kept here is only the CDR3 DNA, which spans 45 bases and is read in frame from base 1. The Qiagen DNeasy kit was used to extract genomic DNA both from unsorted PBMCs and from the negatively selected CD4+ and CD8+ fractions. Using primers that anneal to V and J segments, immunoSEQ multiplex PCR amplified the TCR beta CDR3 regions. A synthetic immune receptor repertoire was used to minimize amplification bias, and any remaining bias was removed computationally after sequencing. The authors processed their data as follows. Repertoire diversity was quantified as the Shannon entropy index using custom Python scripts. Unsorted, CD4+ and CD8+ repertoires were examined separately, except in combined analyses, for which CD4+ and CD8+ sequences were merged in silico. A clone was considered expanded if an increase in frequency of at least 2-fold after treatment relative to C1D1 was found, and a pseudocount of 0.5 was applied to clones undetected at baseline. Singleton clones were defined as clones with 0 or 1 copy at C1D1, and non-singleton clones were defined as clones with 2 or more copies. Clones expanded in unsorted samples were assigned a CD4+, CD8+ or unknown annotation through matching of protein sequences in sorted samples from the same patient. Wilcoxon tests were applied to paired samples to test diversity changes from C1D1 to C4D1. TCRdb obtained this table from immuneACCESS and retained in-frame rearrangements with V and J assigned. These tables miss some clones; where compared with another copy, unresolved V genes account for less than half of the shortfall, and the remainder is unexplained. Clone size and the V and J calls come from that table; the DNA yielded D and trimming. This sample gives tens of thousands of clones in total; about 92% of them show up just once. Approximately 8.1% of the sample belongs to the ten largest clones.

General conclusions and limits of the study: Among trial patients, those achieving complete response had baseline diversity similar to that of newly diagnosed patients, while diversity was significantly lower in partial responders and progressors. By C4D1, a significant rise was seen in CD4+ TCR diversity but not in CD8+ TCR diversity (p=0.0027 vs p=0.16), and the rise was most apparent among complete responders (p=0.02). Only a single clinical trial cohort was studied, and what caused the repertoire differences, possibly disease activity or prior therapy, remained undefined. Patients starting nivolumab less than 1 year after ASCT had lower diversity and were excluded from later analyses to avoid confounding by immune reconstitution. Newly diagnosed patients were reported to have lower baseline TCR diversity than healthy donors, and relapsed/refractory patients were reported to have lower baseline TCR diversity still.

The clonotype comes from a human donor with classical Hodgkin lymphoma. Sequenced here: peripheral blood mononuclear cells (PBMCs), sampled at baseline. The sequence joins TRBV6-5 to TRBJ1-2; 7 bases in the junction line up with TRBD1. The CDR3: CASSWAPTGKGGYTF. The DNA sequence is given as TGTGCCAGCAGTTGGGCCCCGACAGGGAAGGGCGGCTACACCTTC.